This passage covers 5 T cell receptor beta chains from one sample sequenced in a study of T cells in pancreatic ductal adenocarcinoma. Measured with immunoSEQ multiplex PCR; TCRdb has only the in-frame clones, and not every one. The table includes over 100,000 clones, over 90% detected once. No neoadjuvant therapy was given to the selected pancreatic ductal adenocarcinoma patients before their surgery. The sequencing input was PBMCs. The receptors here all came from a human donor with pancreatic ductal adenocarcinoma.

On this clone itself: At one end, the junction sequence differs from germline, possibly due to a read error. The chain links TRBV7-9 to TRBJ1-5, with a tentative D call TRBD1 (6 bases). Germline V CDR1 and CDR2: SEHNR, FQNEAQ (reference sequence). This CDR3 has 13 amino acids. CDR3 protein: CASSSDPGTLTTF. Written as DNA, the CDR3 is TGTGCCAGCAGCTCCGATCCGGGGACACTTACCACTTTT. The full variable domain, in which reference TRBV7-9 and TRBJ1-5 provide the parts outside the CDR3, is DTGVSQNPRHKITKRGQNVTFRCDPISEHNRLYWYRQTLGQGPEFLTYFQNEAQLEKSRLLSDRFSAERPKGSFSTLEIQRTEQGDSAMYLCASSSDPGTLTTFGDGTRLSIL.

This clone occurred once. The J gene is TRBJ1-5, the V gene TRBV19; 10 bases agree with TRBD1. The CDR3 runs 20 residues. V gave up 6 bases and J gave up 0 bases; unmatched junction bases: 17. Germline V CDR1 and CDR2: LNHDA, SQIVND (reference sequence). For the CDR3, the DNA is TGTGCCAGTAGCTCTTCCCGTTTGGACAGGGGGTCGAATAGCAATCAGCCCCAGCATTTT. It yields the protein CASSSSRLDRGSNSNQPQHF.

The V and J genes are TRBV7-3 and TRBJ2-5, with 7 nucleotides matching TRBD1. CDR3 size: 14 residues. From germline, CDR1 is SGHTA and CDR2 FQGTGA. V gave up 11 bases and J gave up 5 bases; unmatched junction bases: 14. The CDR3, as DNA: TGTGCCTTACACAGGGGCCCCGCGAGGGAGACCCAGTACTTC. Protein: CALHRGPARETQYF.

V gene TRBV7-2 combines with J gene TRBJ2-7, with D maybe TRBD2 (5 bases). Trimming shortened V by 5 bases and J by 6 bases, and 17 bases separated the two germline ends. CDR3 length equals 14 residues. Germline lookup yields CDR1 SGHTA and CDR2 FQGNSA. CDR3 in amino acids: CASSPRRGPGEQYF. DNA of the CDR3: TGTGCCAGCAGCCCAAGGCGAGGGCCGGGCGAGCAGTACTTC. The variable domain in full, completed from reference TRBV7-2 and TRBJ2-7, reads GAGVSQSPSNKVTEKGKDVELRCDPISGHTALYWYRQSLGQGLEFLIYFQGNSAPDKSGLPSDRFSAERTGGSVSTLTIQRTQQEDSAVYLCASSPRRGPGEQYFGPGTRLTVT.

This rearrangement joins TRBV7-8 to TRBJ1-2; 9 bases fit TRBD1. The CDR3 loop spans 17 amino acids. Looked up from germline, CDR1 is SGHVS and CDR2 is FQNEAQ. Trimming cost V 5 bases and J 7 bases; bases outside gene matches: 17. CDR3 in DNA: TGTGCCAGCAGCGCACGACAGGGGGGGTTTGGAGGTAGTGGCTACACCTTC. As protein: CASSARQGGFGGSGYTF.